These 27 T cell receptor beta chains were all obtained from the same sample, sequenced in a study of T cells in Graves' hyperthyroidism and ophthalmopathy. Amplification targeted TCR beta CDR3 regions from RNA transcripts. The HTBI primer set was used in a first-round RT-PCR of the TCR CDR3. In TCRdb, the multiplex PCR reads were re-called with MiXCR into one record per CDR3 protein. The profile shows roughly 420,000 distinct CDR3 sequences, approximately 14% of them singletons. Sample: blood. These receptors came from a woman between 18 and 29 years old with Graves' hyperthyroidism.

This chain connects TRBV20-1 to TRBJ2-7; D remains unclear. Germline V CDR1 and CDR2: DFQATT, SNEGSKA (reference sequence). The V end lost 0 bases, the J end lost 7 bases, and 10 bases lay between the germline ends. CDR3 length: 12 residues. CDR3 loop: CSARETPWEQYF. DNA for the CDR3: TGCAGTGCTAGAGAGACTCCCTGGGAGCAGTACTTC.

This clonotype showed up many times. This chain joins TRBV15 and TRBJ1-5; D uncertain. The germline CDR1 and CDR2 sequences are LNHNV and YYDKDF (reference sequence). CDR3 size: 14 residues. Trimming cost V 8 bases and J 1 base, with 12 bases left between them. The CDR3 bases are TGTGCCACCTCCTCGGGTATGAGCAATCAGCCCCAGCATTTT. This encodes CATSSGMSNQPQHF.

The chain couples TRBV6-2 or TRBV6-3 to TRBJ1-3; tentative D call: TRBD1 (6 bases). Germline assignment: CDR1 MNHEY and CDR2 SVGEGT. V was trimmed by 5 bases and J by 4 bases, leaving 21 bases between them. CDR3 length equals 17 residues. The CDR3 spells CASSPRSGTIKGNTIYF. CDR3 nucleotide sequence: TGTGCCAGCAGTCCTAGATCCGGGACAATAAAAGGAAACACCATATATTTT.

In this sample, this clonotype turned up once. This sequence joins TRBV2 and TRBJ2-2; weak D call: TRBD1 (6 bases). The germline V gene encodes CDR1 SNHLY and CDR2 FYNNEI. Trimming took off 4 bases at V and 6 bases at J, with 9 bases between the two ends. The CDR3 length is 13 residues. The CDR3 sequence: CASSAQGSGELFF. CDR3 sequence (DNA): TGTGCCAGCAGTGCACAGGGATCCGGGGAGCTGTTTTTT.

As to this clonotype: This may come from a read error, since a much larger clone is one base off. The rearrangement joins TRBV12-3 or TRBV12-4 to TRBJ1-2; 8 bases align to TRBD1. The CDR3 consists of 13 residues. In DNA, the CDR3 is TGTGCCAGCAGTTTACCAGGGGGCTATGTCTACACCTTC. It is translated as CASSLPGGYVYTF.

This clonotype showed up many times. This chain joins TRBV9 and TRBJ1-1, with D possibly matching TRBD1 (5 bases). This CDR3 is 15 amino acids long. Germline V gene lookup returns CDR1 SGDLS and CDR2 YYNGEE. V was clipped by 5 bases and J by 0 bases, with 14 bases between them. The CDR3 loop reads CASRTSEGMNTEAFF. The CDR3 nucleotides read TGTGCCAGCAGGACTTCTGAGGGGATGAACACTGAAGCTTTCTTT.

This clonotype has a count of ten or more. The chain uses TRBV18 and TRBJ2-1, with D possibly being TRBD1 (5 bases). Germline-derived CDR1 and CDR2 are KGHSH and LQKENI. This CDR3 contains 13 residues. V was clipped by 4 bases and J by 5 bases, with 9 bases between them. The CDR3: CASSQGRDNEQFF. In nucleotides, the CDR3 is TGTGCCAGCTCACAAGGCAGGGACAATGAGCAGTTCTTC.

This clonotype was picked up many times. This chain joins TRBV27 and TRBJ2-3; no reliable D call. CDR3 length: 15 amino acids. The germline gives CDR1 MNHEY, CDR2 SMNVEV (reference sequence). With 4 bases removed from V and 8 bases from J, the gap between germline ends came to 19 bases. In DNA form, the CDR3 reads TGTGCCAGCAGTTCCCGCAACCTACCATGGAGTACGCAGTATTTT. Protein sequence: CASSSRNLPWSTQYF.

Concerning this clonotype: One base away lies a much larger clone, so this may be a sequencing read error. V usage is TRBV3-1 and J usage is TRBJ2-5; 10 nucleotides line up with TRBD1. The CDR3 spans 15 residues. Germline V gives CDR1 LGHDT, CDR2 YNNKEL (reference sequence). Trimming cost V 6 bases and J 5 bases; bases outside gene matches: 9. CDR3 in DNA: TGTGCCAGCAGGGCTGGGACAGGGGACAAGGAGACCCAGTACTTC. Translating it yields CASRAGTGDKETQYF.

This clonotype was detected many times. The V gene is TRBV18, the J gene TRBJ2-5; D tentatively reads TRBD1 or TRBD2 (5 bases each). With 3 bases removed from V and 5 bases from J, the gap between germline ends came to 13 bases. The CDR3 has 14 amino acids. Germline V gene lookup returns CDR1 KGHSH and CDR2 LQKENI. CDR3 coding DNA: TGTGCCAGCTCACCCCAGGGACGCGGGGAGACCCAGTACTTC. Its protein product is CASSPQGRGETQYF.

This clonotype was detected many times. The CDR3 loop reads CASSLVIAATTGELFF. The CDR3 DNA sequence: TGTGCCAGCAGCTTAGTTATAGCAGCCACCACCGGGGAGCTGTTTTTT. The chain joins TRBV7-9 to TRBJ2-2, with D hard to call. The CDR3 loop spans 16 amino acids. V was pared by 1 base and J by 4 bases, with 13 bases between. Germline loops: CDR1 SEHNR, CDR2 FQNEAQ (reference sequence).

This clonotype was recorded many times. J is TRBJ1-1 and V is TRBV10-3, with D perhaps TRBD1 (5 bases). From germline, CDR1 is ENHRY and CDR2 SYGVKD. With 3 bases removed from V and 0 bases from J, the gap between germline ends came to 8 bases. CDR3 length: 14 amino acids. The CDR3 here is CAISEGALNTEAFF. The CDR3 nucleotides are TGTGCCATCAGTGAAGGGGCGCTGAACACTGAAGCTTTCTTT.

This clonotype was observed at least ten times. This chain links TRBV20-1 with TRBJ2-3; 9 bases agree with TRBD1. Looked up from germline, CDR1 is DFQATT and CDR2 is SNEGSKA (reference sequence). The CDR3 totals 16 residues. Trimming took 2 bases from V and 1 from J; bases not matched to a gene: 7. The CDR3 DNA sequence: TGCAGTGCTAGATTCGAGCGGGACAGGGGCACAGATACGCAGTATTTT. Encoded protein: CSARFERDRGTDTQYF.

This clonotype was seen at least ten times. The chain joins TRBV28 to TRBJ1-4; TRBD1 aligns across 12 bases. Germline values: CDR1 MDHEN, CDR2 SYDVKM. The V and J ends lost 6 bases and 7 bases, in that order; junction bases with no gene match: 15. This CDR3 region has 18 residues. CDR3 coding DNA: TGTGCCAGCAGGATTGGGACAGGGGGCGCGTTCGTCCGTGAAAAACTGTTTTTT. Protein sequence: CASRIGTGGAFVREKLFF.

In its sample, this clonotype was seen many times. The chain combines TRBV10-3 with TRBJ2-3; no definite D call. V lost 6 bases and J lost 4, with 11 bases in between. Germline V gene sequence: CDR1 ENHRY, CDR2 SYGVKD. The CDR3 covers 13 residues. The DNA for the CDR3 is TGTGCCATCAGAGACCCGACCGCAGATACGCAGTATTTT. Translation gives CAIRDPTADTQYF.

This clonotype was counted ten times or more. The CDR3 loop reads CASSPSGVTNEKLFF. DNA of the CDR3: TGTGCCAGCAGCCCGTCCGGGGTGACTAATGAAAAACTGTTTTTT. V is TRBV7-3 and J is TRBJ1-4; D is unclear. Trimming stripped 5 bases from V and 2 bases from J, with 12 bases between. Looked up from germline, CDR1 is SGHTA and CDR2 is FQGTGA. The CDR3 spans 15 residues.

Ten or more counts support this clonotype. The rearrangement joins TRBV27 to TRBJ2-1, with D possibly TRBD2 on 5 matching bases. Deletions cut 3 bases from V and 6 bases from J, with 12 bases between. CDR3 size: 14 residues. Germline V lookup: CDR1 MNHEY, CDR2 SMNVEV (reference sequence). CDR3 DNA sequence: TGTGCCAGCAGTTTGTACGAGGGCCGCAATGAGCAGTTCTTC. This sequence encodes CASSLYEGRNEQFF.

The chain is built from TRBV5-8 and TRBJ1-2, with D possibly being TRBD1 (5 bases). V lost 1 base and J 0 bases, leaving 13 bases between the germline ends. CDR1 and CDR2 (germline): SGHTS, YDEGEE. This CDR3 spans 16 amino acids. Here the CDR3 reads CASSLRGSQANYGYTF. The DNA of the CDR3 is TGTGCCAGCAGCTTGCGGGGCTCCCAAGCTAACTATGGCTACACCTTC.

The sample holds a few counts of this clonotype. V is TRBV4-1 and J is TRBJ1-3; 7 bases are a match to TRBD1. The V and J ends lost 0 bases and 7 bases, in that order; junction bases with no gene match: 6. CDR1 and CDR2 (germline): MGHRA, YSYEKL. There are 15 residues in the CDR3. The CDR3, as DNA: TGCGCCAGCAGCCAAGATGACAGGGAGGGGAACACCATATATTTT. It yields the protein CASSQDDREGNTIYF.

In its sample, this clonotype was seen once. This chain connects TRBV27 to TRBJ2-7, with 11 bases lining up with TRBD1. V was pared by 8 bases and J by 6 bases, with 3 bases of the junction left unmatched. The CDR3 has 12 residues. Per germline, CDR1 MNHEY and CDR2 SMNVEV (reference sequence). CDR3 nucleotides: TGTGCCAGCCGGGACAGGGGGACCGAGCAGTACTTC. It translates to CASRDRGTEQYF.

This clonotype has ten or more counts. This chain connects TRBV6-6 to TRBJ2-7; TRBD1 is a possible D gene (5 bases). The germline CDR1 and CDR2 sequences are MNHNY and SVGAGI (reference sequence). V dropped 2 bases and J dropped 2 bases, with 10 bases sitting between them. The CDR3 runs to 14 residues. In nucleotides, the CDR3 is TGTGCCAGCAGTTACACAGGAGCCGCCTACGAGCAGTACTTC. It yields the protein CASSYTGAAYEQYF.

In its sample, this clonotype was seen a few times. J is TRBJ1-3 and V is TRBV7-9, with a weak D call TRBD1 (6 bases). This CDR3 is 18 amino acids long. Trimming took off 2 bases at V and 3 bases at J, with 20 bases between the two ends. CDR1 is SEHNR, CDR2 FQNEAQ, per germline (reference sequence). CDR3 nucleotides: TGTGCCAGCAGCTTATGGGGACACAACAATTTAGATGGAAACACCATATATTTT. This codes for CASSLWGHNNLDGNTIYF.

This clonotype has ten or more counts. This chain joins TRBV27 and TRBJ2-3; 10 positions agree with TRBD1. CDR3 length: 16 amino acids. Germline assignment: CDR1 MNHEY and CDR2 SMNVEV (reference sequence). V was pared by 5 bases and J by 2 bases, with 7 bases of the junction left unmatched. CDR3 bases: TGTGCCAGCAGTACACCGGGACAGGGGTACACAGATACGCAGTATTTT. Translating it yields CASSTPGQGYTDTQYF.

This clonotype was recorded at least ten times. The chain is built from TRBV6-1 and TRBJ1-2; D unresolved. This CDR3 is built from 10 residues. V was trimmed by 6 bases and J by 3 bases, leaving 2 bases between them. Looked up from germline, CDR1 is MNHNS and CDR2 is SASEGT. In nucleotides, the CDR3 is TGTGCCAGCAGCCACTATGGCTACACCTTC. Protein sequence: CASSHYGYTF.

At least ten counts were recorded for this clonotype. The chain has TRBV12-5 and TRBJ2-6, with D uncertain. Per germline, CDR1 LGHNT and CDR2 FRNRAP. This CDR3 is built from 12 residues. Deletions cut 6 bases from V and 11 bases from J, with 11 bases between. The CDR3 is CASGSLGDVLTF. The CDR3 DNA reads as TGTGCTAGTGGCTCCCTGGGTGACGTCCTGACTTTC. The whole variable domain, remainder taken from reference TRBV12-5 and TRBJ2-6, is DARVTQTPRHKVTEMGQEVTMRCQPILGHNTVFWYRQTMMQGLELLAYFRNRAPLDDSGMPKDRFSAEMPDATLATLKIQPSEPRDSAVYFCASGSLGDVLTFGAGSRLTVL.

This clonotype was detected ten times or more. The rearrangement joins TRBV11-3 to TRBJ2-7; perhaps D is TRBD1 or TRBD2 (5 bases each). This CDR3 contains 16 residues. CDR1 and CDR2 from the germline V gene are SGHNT and YENEEA. Trimming pared 1 base from V and 1 base from J, leaving 14 bases between. CDR3 sequence: CASSLGGVEPSYEQYF. CDR3 nucleotide sequence: TGTGCCAGCAGCTTAGGAGGGGTGGAACCTTCCTACGAGCAGTACTTC.

This clonotype was picked up many times. The rearrangement uses TRBV20-1 and TRBJ1-6; TRBD1 aligns across 8 bases. Trimming at V came to 1 base and at J to 8 bases, leaving 4 bases not matched to a gene. Germline CDR1 and CDR2: DFQATT and SNEGSKA (reference sequence). The CDR3 sequence is 14 residues long. This CDR3 reads CSARAGQGYSPLHF. Here the CDR3 DNA reads TGCAGTGCTAGAGCCGGACAGGGCTATTCACCCCTCCACTTT.